This T cell receptor beta chain came from a study of T-cell reconstitution after alpha-beta-depleted transplantation in children. Study-wide results and limits: Among T cells one year after transplant, newly produced cells accounted for most counts and diversity. Surviving recipient cells, namely T cells and thymic progenitors, were the source of high day-60 TCRbeta diversity in some patients. Expanded graft clones, several hundred of them, were reportedly the source of alpha-beta T cells about two months after transplant.

Unique molecular identifiers were incorporated during preparation of the TCRbeta library. In TCRdb, the PCR reads were re-called with MiXCR into one record per CDR3 protein. The data show a few hundred thousand distinct CDR3 sequences, approximately 30% seen once. With respect to this clonotype: Its specificity is not known.

The germline V gene has CDR1 GTSNPN and CDR2 SVGIG (reference sequence). V was pared by 5 bases and J by 5 bases, with 14 bases of the junction left unmatched. The CDR3 is 15 amino acids. The material was PBMCs, obtained before TCRalphabeta/CD19-depleted stem cell transplant. This rearrangement joins TRBV30 to TRBJ1-1; TRBD1 agrees at 7 bases. The TCR originated in a boy under two years old with Wiskott-Aldrich syndrome, due to receive a stem cell transplant. CDR3 in amino acids: CAWAKDRVMRTEAFF. CDR3 sequence (DNA): TGTGCCTGGGCCAAAGACAGGGTGATGAGGACTGAAGCTTTCTTT.